Each of the 13 T cell receptor beta chains below was sequenced from the same sample in a study of shared clonotypes between healthy human individuals. Repertoires were generated with immunoSEQ multiplex PCR, while TCRdb's copy carries only in-frame clones and drops some. Here the sample spans about a million clones, about 74% being singletons. Sequenced sample: memory CD4+ T cells sorted from blood. Subset of the sample: CD45RA-negative fraction. These receptors were obtained from a man aged 18 to 29 in good health.

This clone was seen a few times. The chain couples TRBV28 to TRBJ1-1; D not certain. The V end lost 8 bases, the J end lost 7 bases, and 17 bases lay between the germline ends. The CDR3 runs to 13 residues. The V gene's germline CDR1 is MDHEN and CDR2 SYDVKM. This CDR3 is CASVGWVRGEAFF. The CDR3 DNA sequence: TGTGCCAGCGTGGGCTGGGTAAGAGGTGAAGCTTTCTTT.

This clone was counted only a few times. V and J are TRBV25-1 and TRBJ1-1; D might be TRBD1 (6 bases). Germline assignment: CDR1 MGHDK and CDR2 SYGVNS. This CDR3 contains 12 residues. Trimming cost V 9 bases and J 2 bases, with 10 bases left between them. CDR3 sequence reads: CASVTGNTEAFF. CDR3 DNA: TGTGCCAGTGTGACAGGTAACACTGAAGCTTTCTTT.

This sequence joins TRBV7-2 and TRBJ1-5, with D tentatively TRBD1 (5 bases). The CDR3 extends over 14 amino acids. V lost 5 bases, J lost 8 bases, and 16 bases lay in between. CDR1 and CDR2 from the germline V gene are SGHTA and FQGNSA. In nucleotides, the CDR3 is TGTGCCAGCAGCCGGGACGGCCCCTTGGAGCCCCAGCATTTT. Translating it yields CASSRDGPLEPQHF.

This clone was seen just once. The chain employs TRBV18 and TRBJ2-7; D unclear. With 3 bases removed from V and 6 bases from J, the gap between germline ends came to 12 bases. The CDR3 is made up of 13 amino acids. Germline V gene lookup returns CDR1 KGHSH and CDR2 LQKENI. The CDR3 DNA reads as TGTGCCAGCTCACCTAGTCGTTCCGGCGAGCAGTACTTC. Protein: CASSPSRSGEQYF.

The chain has TRBV6-8 and TRBJ2-1; D gene unclear. Trimming stripped 6 bases from V and 12 bases from J, with 24 bases between. This CDR3 has 15 amino acids. Germline-derived CDR1 and CDR2 are MNHGY and SAAAGT. The CDR3 DNA sequence: TGTGCCAGCAGCCCCGCCCCGCCCCGGCGAGATATGCAGTTCTTC. This sequence encodes CASSPAPPRRDMQFF.

J is TRBJ2-2 and V is TRBV28; D not resolved. V shed 11 bases and J shed 4 bases, with 14 bases lying between them. CDR3 length: 13 residues. CDR1 is MDHEN, CDR2 SYDVKM, per germline. In DNA form, the CDR3 reads TGTGCCGGGCGCGCCCGTACCACCGGGGAGCTGTTTTTT. This codes for CAGRARTTGELFF. The whole variable domain, filled in from reference TRBV28 and TRBJ2-2, reads DVKVTQSSRYLVKRTGEKVFLECVQDMDHENMFWYRQDPGLGLRLIYFSYDVKMKEKGDIPEGYSVSREKKERFSLILESASTNQTSMYLCAGRARTTGELFFGEGSRLTVL.

This clone has just a few counts. The chain has TRBV18 and TRBJ1-1, with no clear D. The germline CDR1 and CDR2 sequences are KGHSH and LQKENI. This CDR3 region has 13 residues. V dropped 2 bases and J dropped 8 bases, with 12 bases sitting between them. The CDR3 nucleotides are TGTGCCAGCTCACCATCCGTCGCGAGGGAAGCTTTCTTT. Its translation: CASSPSVAREAFF.

The chain couples TRBV5-3 to TRBJ1-2; D is ambiguous. TRBV5-3 is noted as an ORF with a role that remains uncertain. V dropped 0 bases and J dropped 8 bases, with 2 bases sitting between them. This CDR3 has 10 amino acids. Here the CDR3 reads CARSLGGYTF. The CDR3 DNA reads as TGTGCCAGAAGCTTGGGGGGCTACACCTTC.

The rearrangement uses TRBV27 and TRBJ2-3; D may correspond to TRBD1 or TRBD2 (6 bases each). The CDR3 runs 16 residues. V gave up 4 bases and J gave up 2 bases, with 16 bases separating them. CDR1 is MNHEY and CDR2 is SMNVEV in the germline V gene (reference sequence). The CDR3 is CASSSSSGALTDTQYF. DNA for the CDR3: TGTGCCAGCAGTTCCTCCTCGGGGGCGCTCACAGATACGCAGTATTTT.

The chain has TRBV29-1 and TRBJ2-7; D is undetermined. CDR1 and CDR2 (germline): SQVTM, ANQGSEA. V was shortened by 0 bases and J by 3 bases, with 9 bases between the two germline ends. The CDR3 is 13 amino acids. This CDR3 is CSVEDNGYYEQYF. The CDR3 DNA reads TGCAGCGTTGAAGATAACGGGTACTACGAGCAGTACTTC.

The rearrangement joins TRBV5-1 to TRBJ2-3; 12 bases are shared with TRBD1. Germline values: CDR1 SGHRS, CDR2 YFSETQ. The V segment lost 4 bases and the J segment 6 bases; nucleotides outside the gene matches: 6. CDR3 length equals 15 residues. CDR3 sequence reads: CASSPGTGGRDTQYF. The CDR3 bases are TGCGCCAGCAGCCCAGGGACAGGGGGCAGGGATACGCAGTATTTT.

Only one count was recorded for this clone. The rearrangement joins TRBV7-9 to TRBJ2-7; D call uncertain. Germline assignment: CDR1 SEHNR and CDR2 FQNEAQ (reference sequence). This CDR3 spans 14 amino acids. Deletions cut 4 bases from V and 4 bases from J, with 14 bases between. CDR3 DNA sequence: TGTGCCAGCAGCTCGCGGTTGAGCCGATACGAGCAGTACTTC. Translating it yields CASSSRLSRYEQYF.

This clone has just one count. The chain carries TRBV9 and TRBJ2-7, with 8 nucleotides matching TRBD2. Germline CDR1 SGDLS, CDR2 YYNGEE. CDR3 size: 14 residues. V was clipped by 0 bases and J by 6 bases; unmatched bases: 5. The CDR3 DNA is TGTGCCAGCAGCGTAGGACTAGCGCCTGGCGAGCAGTACTTC. Translating it yields CASSVGLAPGEQYF. Variable domain in full (rest from reference TRBV9 and TRBJ2-7): DSGVTQTPKHLITATGQRVTLRCSPRSGDLSVYWYQQSLDQGLQFLIQYYNGEERAKGNILERFSAQQFPDLHSELNLSSLELGDSALYFCASSVGLAPGEQYFGPGTRLTVT.